This T cell receptor (beta chain) was captured in a study of beta chain features in type 1 diabetes listed by TCRdb under 2018. With regard to the full study: Patients and healthy donors did not differ in mean age, gender distribution, total cell number or subset yield. A total of 90 million to 130 million sorted cells were examined across all samples, and a strong correlation was observed between cell number per subset and RNA yield. Regulatory and stem cell-like memory subsets were obtained from only 8 patients and roughly eight healthy donors, while naive and central memory subsets were obtained from all 30 or so donors. The study compared the TCRB repertoires of sorted circulating CD4+ T cell subsets in recently diagnosed type 1 diabetes patients with those in matched healthy donors. The research as a whole found: Sequencing cDNA rather than genomic DNA could over-represent highly expressing activated cells, although activation and CD3 levels did not differ between groups. Naive, central memory and regulatory TCRB repertoires appeared to be more alike among patients than among healthy donors. Because the HLA sub-analyses included only small numbers of individuals, any influence of HLA type on TCRB rearrangement was left unresolved. Shorter templates might have been favored by PCR, but patient and control samples were amplified and corrected together, so both groups would have been affected equally by any skew. Fewer insertions and more nucleotide deletions at VDJ recombination sites were observed in patients with type 1 diabetes, implying thymic rearrangement abnormalities. A moderate but significant shortening of TCRB CDR3 length was observed in type 1 diabetes patients in all four CD4+ subsets.

A word on this clone: The target of this receptor is not known. One base away there is no much larger clone; base qualities are not given.

V is cut back by 3 bases and J by 3 bases, with 2 bases in the junction unmatched. Based on the germline V gene, the CDR1 and CDR2 sequences are SGHTA and FQGNSA. The cysteine opens and the phenylalanine closes a CDR3 of 15 amino acids. The sequence is cut down to CDR3 DNA, 45 bases in frame from base 1. Each donor gave one peripheral blood draw, averaging roughly 0.11 L, which was collected into heparinised tubes. Using a panel that included CD45RO, CCR7, CD25, CD127, CD95 and CD27, naive, central memory, regulatory and stem cell-like memory CD4+ T cells were sorted on a BD FACSAria II. Purity was above 95% for every sorted population. Right away, PBMCs were isolated by Lymphoprep density gradient centrifugation and were stained directly, with no culture step. Samples were stained and sorted in pairs, with one healthy donor and one patient per experiment, so that batch effects were minimized. The entire amount of isolated RNA was reverse transcribed using the High Capacity cDNA Reverse Transcription Kit, so the sequenced TCRB transcripts were expressed ones. Deep immunoSEQ sequencing was performed on naive, central memory and regulatory T cell samples, with an average of roughly 3.3 million total reads per sample. Sorted cells were lysed in RLT buffer, and RNA was extracted using DNase-treated RNeasy Micro or Mini kits according to cell number. Each cell subset was processed on its own to prevent cross-contamination, while patient and healthy donor samples were processed together. The immunoSEQ multiplex PCR was used to amplify TCRB sequences from cDNA, generating 87-bp fragments that spanned the CDR3 region. Amplicons were sequenced on the Illumina HiSeq platform. The authors' analysis ran thus. Synthetic template baselines were used to correct PCR bias computationally, reads within Hamming distance 2 were collapsed together, and singletons that could not be merged were discarded. Reads were aligned against IMGT to assign V, D and J genes, CDR3 length and insertions or deletions at six rearrangement sites. Within each subset, clonotype counts were normalized to the number of sorted cells before true diversity and Gini coefficients were calculated with the tcR R package. The overlap coefficient, calculated on TCRB nucleotide sequences, was used to quantify repertoire sharing. Out-of-frame TCRB sequences from naive cells were analyzed as a proxy for the pre-selection repertoire. TCRdb mirrors the immuneACCESS table, restricted to in-frame sequences. Some clones are absent from its copies; in checked studies, under half trace to an unresolved V gene, and the reason for the others is unknown. Clone size and V and J calls were adopted from that table, with D and trimming inferred from the DNA. This sample comprises some 640,000 clones, around 15% of them detected only once. The ten largest make up just under 0.04% of the sample.

The source material was naive CD4+ T cells from blood. The cell subset or site label, as the study defines it: true naive CD4+ T cells. Here the chain combines TRBV7-2 and TRBJ2-1; the central 10 bases match TRBD2. The clonotype comes from a man between 18 and 35 years old with type 1 diabetes. The nucleotides are TGTGCCAGCAGCTTCCCTAGCGGGGGCTACAATGAGCAGTTCTTC. Its amino acids are CASSFPSGGYNEQFF.